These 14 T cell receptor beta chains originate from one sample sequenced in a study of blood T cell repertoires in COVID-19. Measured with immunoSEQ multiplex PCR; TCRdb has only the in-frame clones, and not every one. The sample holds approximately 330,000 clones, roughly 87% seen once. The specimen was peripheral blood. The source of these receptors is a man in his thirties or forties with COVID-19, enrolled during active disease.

The CDR3 DNA reads TGCGCCAGCAGCCCCTCCTGGGACATGAACACTGAAGCTTTCTTT. Translated, it gives CASSPSWDMNTEAFF. The gene calls are TRBV4-3 and TRBJ1-1; tentatively, D is TRBD1 (6 bases). Per the germline V gene, CDR1 is LGHNA and CDR2 is YSLEER. The CDR3 is made up of 15 amino acids. The germline V and J ends were trimmed by 4 bases and 0 bases, with 12 bases remaining between them.

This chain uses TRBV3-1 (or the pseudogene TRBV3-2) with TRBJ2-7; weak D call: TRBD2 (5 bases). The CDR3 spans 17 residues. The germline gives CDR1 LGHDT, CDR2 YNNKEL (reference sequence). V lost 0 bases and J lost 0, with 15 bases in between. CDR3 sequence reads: CASSQELGGSASYEQYF. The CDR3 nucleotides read TGTGCCAGCAGCCAAGAGCTAGGTGGGAGTGCCTCCTACGAGCAGTACTTC.

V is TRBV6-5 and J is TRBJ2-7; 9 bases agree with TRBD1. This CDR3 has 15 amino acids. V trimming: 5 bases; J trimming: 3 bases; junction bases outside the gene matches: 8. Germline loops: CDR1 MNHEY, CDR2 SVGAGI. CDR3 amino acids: CASSTPGQGFYEQYF. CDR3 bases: TGTGCCAGCAGTACCCCGGGACAGGGTTTCTACGAGCAGTACTTC.

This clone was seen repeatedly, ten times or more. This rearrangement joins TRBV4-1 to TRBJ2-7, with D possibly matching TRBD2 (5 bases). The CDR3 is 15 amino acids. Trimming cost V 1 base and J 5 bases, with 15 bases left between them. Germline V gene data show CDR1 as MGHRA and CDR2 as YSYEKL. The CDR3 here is CASSQVEGASHEQYF. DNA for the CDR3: TGCGCCAGCAGCCAAGTAGAGGGCGCATCCCACGAGCAGTACTTC.

CDR3 loop: CASSPPLWTGTDTQYF. The CDR3 DNA reads TGTGCCAGTAGTCCCCCGCTTTGGACAGGCACAGATACGCAGTATTTT. The chain links TRBV19 to TRBJ2-3; possibly TRBD1 for D (6 bases). CDR1 LNHDA and CDR2 SQIVND come from the germline V gene (reference sequence). The length of the CDR3 is 16 residues. V was clipped by 5 bases and J by 1 base, with 16 bases between them.

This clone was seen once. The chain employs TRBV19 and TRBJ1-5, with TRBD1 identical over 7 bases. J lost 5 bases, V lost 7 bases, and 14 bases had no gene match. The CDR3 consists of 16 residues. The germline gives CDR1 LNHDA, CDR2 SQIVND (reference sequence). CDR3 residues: CASTSSGGQRHQPQHF. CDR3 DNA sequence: TGTGCCAGTACCTCTTCTGGGGGACAGAGACATCAGCCCCAGCATTTT.

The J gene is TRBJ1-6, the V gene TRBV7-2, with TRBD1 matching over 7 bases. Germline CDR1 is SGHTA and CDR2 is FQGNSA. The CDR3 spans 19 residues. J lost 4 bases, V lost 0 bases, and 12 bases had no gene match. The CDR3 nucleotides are TGTGCCAGCAGCTTAGCGTATCGGTCGGGGACAGCTTATAATTCACCCCTCCACTTT. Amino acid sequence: CASSLAYRSGTAYNSPLHF.

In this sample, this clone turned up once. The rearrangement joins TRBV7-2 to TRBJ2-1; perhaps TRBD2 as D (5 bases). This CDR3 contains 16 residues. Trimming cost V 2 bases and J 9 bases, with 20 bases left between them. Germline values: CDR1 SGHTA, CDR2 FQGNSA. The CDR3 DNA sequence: TGTGCCAGCAGCTTATTCGGCCTGGGAAACGAGGGTGAGCAGTTCTTC. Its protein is CASSLFGLGNEGEQFF.

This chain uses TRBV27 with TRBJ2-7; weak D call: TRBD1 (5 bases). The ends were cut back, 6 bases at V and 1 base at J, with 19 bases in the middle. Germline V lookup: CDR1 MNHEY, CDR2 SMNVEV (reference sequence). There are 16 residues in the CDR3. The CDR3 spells CASSTDPPQGSYEQYF. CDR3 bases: TGTGCCAGCAGCACCGACCCCCCCCAGGGTTCCTACGAGCAGTACTTC.

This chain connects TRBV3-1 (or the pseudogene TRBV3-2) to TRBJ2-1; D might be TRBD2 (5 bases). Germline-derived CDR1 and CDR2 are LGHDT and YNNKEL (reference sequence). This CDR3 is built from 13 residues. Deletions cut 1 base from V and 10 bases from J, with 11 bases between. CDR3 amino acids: CASSQGWGEEQFF. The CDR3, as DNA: TGTGCCAGCAGCCAAGGCTGGGGAGAGGAGCAGTTCTTC.

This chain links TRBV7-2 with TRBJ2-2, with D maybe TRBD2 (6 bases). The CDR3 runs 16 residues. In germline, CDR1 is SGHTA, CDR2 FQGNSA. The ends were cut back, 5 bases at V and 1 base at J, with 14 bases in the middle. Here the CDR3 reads CASSERLVRNTGELFF. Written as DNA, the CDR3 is TGTGCCAGCAGCGAACGACTAGTCAGGAACACCGGGGAGCTGTTTTTT.

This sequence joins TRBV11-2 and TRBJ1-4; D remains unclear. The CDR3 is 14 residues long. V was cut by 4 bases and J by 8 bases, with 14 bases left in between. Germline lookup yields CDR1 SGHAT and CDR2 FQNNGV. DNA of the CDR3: TGTGCCAGCAGCTCCCCCCCGGGAGGGGAAAAACTGTTTTTT. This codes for CASSSPPGGEKLFF.

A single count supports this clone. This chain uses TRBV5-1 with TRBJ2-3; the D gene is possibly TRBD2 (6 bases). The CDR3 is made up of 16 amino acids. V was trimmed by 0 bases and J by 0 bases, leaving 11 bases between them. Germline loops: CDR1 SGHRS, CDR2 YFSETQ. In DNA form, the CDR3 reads TGCGCCAGCAGCTTGGAGGGGACTTATAGCACAGATACGCAGTATTTT. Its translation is CASSLEGTYSTDTQYF.

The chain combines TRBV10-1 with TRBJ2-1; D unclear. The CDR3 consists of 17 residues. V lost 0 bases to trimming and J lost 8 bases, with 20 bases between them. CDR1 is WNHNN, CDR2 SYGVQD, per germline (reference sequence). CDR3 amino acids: CASSESEVFSYPHEQFF. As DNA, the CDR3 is TGCGCCAGCAGTGAGTCTGAGGTTTTTTCCTATCCGCATGAGCAGTTCTTC.